This T cell receptor (beta chain) emerged from a study of cytomegalovirus exposure and HLA in healthy donors. The study ran its PCR with 60 Vbeta and 13 Jbeta primers. Some clones are missing from TCRdb's copy, which holds only in-frame ones; the method was immunoSEQ multiplex PCR. The table lists some 150,000 clones, 60% to 80% of them singletons. Germline V gene sequence: CDR1 SGHRS, CDR2 YFSETQ. CDR3 size: 13 residues. Concerning this clone: Its antigen remains unidentified. The junction departs from germline at one end; a sequencing error may be responsible. Other nucleotide sequences from this sample produce the same CDR3.

Study-wide results and caveats: Apparent HLA restriction characterized most CMV-associated TCR beta chains in a later analysis.

The receptor's source is a male donor in good health and CMV-seronegative. The V call is TRBV5-1, the J call TRBJ2-1; maybe TRBD1 (5 bases). Sequencing was performed on PBMCs. The CDR3 region has the DNA TGCGCCAGCAGCACCGACAGAAACAATGAACAGTTCTTC. Translation gives CASSTDRNNEQFF.